This entry is about one T cell receptor beta chain. The germline V gene has CDR1 SQVTM and CDR2 ANQGSEA. Trimming cost V 5 bases and J 5 bases, with 16 bases left between them. The CDR3 runs to 14 residues. Individuals drawn from around 25 US areas were about 18 to 90 years old. Symptom resolution, clearance, or two negative PCRs marked donors in Cohort 3 as recovered. TCRdb's copy holds only in-frame clones and misses some; the assay was immunoSEQ multiplex PCR. The repertoire has under 150,000 clones, about 82% of them found once; the top ten carry about 6.1%. This specimen comes from a study of blood T cell repertoires in COVID-19. Study in general: COVID-19 samples from acute and convalescent phases originated in the United States, Italy and Spain.

This sequence originates from a woman aged 35 to 49 who had recovered from COVID-19. The chain joins TRBV29-1 to TRBJ2-4; TRBD1 might be the D (6 bases). Sequencing was done on a sample of PBMCs or T cells enriched from blood (not recorded which). The CDR3 here is CSVSPQGTENIQYF. Written as DNA, the CDR3 is TGCAGCGTTAGCCCTCAGGGGACGGAAAACATTCAGTACTTC.